This T cell receptor beta chain comes out of a study of cytomegalovirus exposure and HLA in healthy donors. Study-level background: The 120 or so validation repertoires and the approximately 630 first-cohort repertoires shared a platform, a later analysis reported. Study results and limitations: Among TCR beta chains, those listed as cytomegalovirus-associated numbered about 160.

Sequenced by immunoSEQ multiplex PCR; TCRdb stores in-frame clones only, minus some. The sample has fewer than 350,000 clones, roughly 88% seen once. In regard to this clone: Antigen unknown.

The CDR3 length is 16 residues. Germline CDR1 is SQVTM and CDR2 is ANQGSEA. Trimming took off 7 bases at V and 1 base at J, with 20 bases between the two ends. The sequenced sample consisted of PBMCs. The V gene is TRBV29-1, the J gene TRBJ2-1, with D possibly TRBD2 on 8 matching bases. The sequence came from a woman aged 18-30 years in good health and CMV-seronegative. The CDR3 loop is CSDESGGLGSYNEQFF. The DNA for the CDR3 is TGCAGCGACGAATCAGGGGGACTAGGGTCCTACAATGAGCAGTTCTTC.